The 11 T cell receptor beta chains given below trace back to one sample, sequenced in a study of shared T cell receptors in the human thymus. The protocol was immunoSEQ multiplex PCR, while the TCRdb copy is restricted to in-frame clones and leaves out a portion. The table has some 400,000 clones, roughly 94% seen once. Material: thymocytes. The receptors were gathered from a human donor.

CDR3 residues: CASSLDRRGSEENTEAFF. CDR3 DNA: TGTGCCAGCTCACTGGACAGGAGAGGGAGTGAAGAGAACACTGAAGCTTTCTTT. The chain joins TRBV18 to TRBJ1-1; 7 bases map to TRBD1. Losses at the gene ends were 4 bases for V and 1 base for J; bases not matched to a gene: 15. CDR1 and CDR2 (germline): KGHSH, LQKENI. CDR3 length: 18 amino acids. The full variable domain, its missing parts supplied by reference TRBV18 and TRBJ1-1, is NAGVMQNPRHLVRRRGQEARLRCSPMKGHSHVYWYRQLPEEGLKFMVYLQKENIIDESGMPKERFSAEFPKEGPSILRIQQVVRGDSAAYFCASSLDRRGSEENTEAFFGQGTRLTVV.

The chain couples TRBV5-5 to TRBJ1-3, with D perhaps matching TRBD1 (5 bases). The germline gives CDR1 SGHKS, CDR2 YYEKEE (reference sequence). V was pared by 4 bases and J by 4 bases, with 24 bases between. The CDR3 length is 18 residues. The CDR3 coding sequence is TGTGCCAGCAGCCTGGCAGTGGGTAGGAGGGGTGAAGGAAACACCATATATTTT. Encoded protein: CASSLAVGRRGEGNTIYF.

The gene calls are TRBV2 and TRBJ1-1, with D perhaps TRBD1 (5 bases). Trimming took 3 bases from V and 1 from J, leaving 9 bases between them. The CDR3 has 14 residues. Germline CDR1 reads SNHLY; CDR2 reads FYNNEI. For the CDR3, the DNA is TGTGCCAGCAGTGAGGACAAAGGGAACACTGAAGCTTTCTTT. Translation gives CASSEDKGNTEAFF.

The gene calls are TRBV28 and TRBJ2-2; D gene uncertain. The germline CDR1 and CDR2 sequences are MDHEN and SYDVKM. This CDR3 spans 15 amino acids. Trimming pared 7 bases from V and 0 bases from J, leaving 12 bases between. The CDR3 DNA is TGTGCCAGCATACGGACGGTGACGAACACCGGGGAGCTGTTTTTT. Its translation is CASIRTVTNTGELFF.

J is TRBJ1-1 and V is TRBV29-1; 8 bases fit TRBD1. V shed 6 bases and J 3 bases; nucleotides not matched to a gene: 3. CDR1 is SQVTM and CDR2 is ANQGSEA in the germline V gene. The CDR3 is 12 amino acids. CDR3 protein: CSVDREYTEAFF. The CDR3 bases are TGCAGCGTGGACAGGGAGTACACTGAAGCTTTCTTT.

The chain has TRBV21-1 and TRBJ2-1; the DNA was not used to check the table's D call, TRBD1. TRBV21-1 is marked as a pseudogene. This CDR3 is built from 19 residues. The CDR3 region is CASSQGEARRASRYNEQFF. CDR3 nucleotide sequence: TGTGCCAGCAGCCAGGGCGAGGCCCGCCGAGCGTCCCGCTACAATGAGCAGTTCTTC.

In its sample, this clone was seen once. CDR3 sequence (DNA): TGCGCCAGCAGCTTCCCTAGCGGGAGGGGGGAGCAGTTCTTC. Residues: CASSFPSGRGEQFF. This chain connects TRBV5-1 to TRBJ2-1; TRBD2 matches 12 bases. The CDR3 totals 14 residues. Germline assignment: CDR1 SGHRS and CDR2 YFSETQ. J lost 10 bases, V lost 2 bases, and 4 bases had no gene match.

This chain uses TRBV5-8 with TRBJ2-1; TRBD2 agrees at 7 bases. V gave up 5 bases and J gave up 3 bases; unmatched junction bases: 14. The CDR3 runs to 17 residues. CDR1 and CDR2 (germline): SGHTS, YDEGEE. CDR3 nucleotides: TGTGCCAGCAGGTCGGGGCGGGAGCCATATGGCTACAATGAGCAGTTCTTC. The encoded protein is CASRSGREPYGYNEQFF. Variable domain in full (rest from reference TRBV5-8 and TRBJ2-1): EAGVTQSPTHLIKTRGQQATLRCSPISGHTSVYWYQQALGLGLQFLLWYDEGEERNRGNFPPRFSGRQFPNYSSELNVNALELEDSALYLCASRSGREPYGYNEQFFGPGTRLTVL.

This chain joins TRBV7-4 and TRBJ1-1; 9 nucleotides agree with TRBD1. The germline CDR1 and CDR2 sequences are SGHVT and SQSDAQ. The CDR3 consists of 16 residues. V trimming: 5 bases; J trimming: 0 bases; junction bases outside the gene matches: 7. The CDR3 protein is CASSRQGEVMNTEAFF. In DNA form, the CDR3 reads TGTGCCAGCAGCAGACAGGGGGAGGTCATGAACACTGAAGCTTTCTTT.

CDR3: CASSPQTIVLAGGSYNEQFF. The CDR3 bases are TGTGCCAGCAGCCCACAGACTATCGTTTTGGCGGGAGGCTCCTACAATGAGCAGTTCTTC. This chain joins TRBV7-3 and TRBJ2-1; 8 nucleotides line up with TRBD2. Trimming at V came to 5 bases and at J to 0 bases, leaving 18 bases not matched to a gene. The CDR3 totals 20 residues. CDR1 is SGHTA and CDR2 is FQGTGA in the germline V gene.

This clone was seen only once. CDR3 residues: CASSKGDRDRDGYTF. In DNA, the CDR3 is TGTGCCAGCAGCAAAGGAGACCGGGACAGGGATGGCTACACCTTC. The rearrangement links TRBV21-1 to TRBJ1-2; the tabulated D call, TRBD1, remains unverified against the DNA. TRBV21-1 is reported as a pseudogene. The CDR3 length is 15 residues.